This entry concerns a single TCR beta chain. What it recognizes is unknown. A single base separates this from a much larger clone, so it may be a read error. Given the absence of the conserved phenylalanine or tryptophan at the CDR3 end, a read error is likely. Total RNA (about 500 ng) served as template for TCR beta cDNA synthesis primed by a constant-region primer. The TCR beta library was amplified through three nested multiplex PCR rounds in a modified ARM-PCR procedure. Use of TRBV1-TRBV30 forward primers with a C-beta reverse primer characterized the first two PCR rounds, which lasted nine to eleven cycles each. TCRdb processed the multiplex PCR reads anew with MiXCR; each CDR3 protein has one entry. The data show approximately 300,000 distinct CDR3 sequences, 65% seen once. The V gene lost 7 bases and the J gene lost 3 bases, with 15 bases spanning the gap. CDR3 length: 13 amino acids. Germline V gene data show CDR1 as SQVTM and CDR2 as ANQGSEA.

This specimen belongs to a study of tumor-infiltrating lymphocytes in primary liver carcinoma. Study results and limitations: Significantly greater top-250-clone fractions characterized tumors relative to blood (p = 0.039). For tumor-adjacent and tumor-blood pairs, overlap was less than that seen for tumor region pairs.

The source of the blood RNA was unsorted whole blood, and germline DNA was extracted as well. Patients had chronic HBV infection and were treatment-naive. Sampling before surgery obtained about 3.9 milliliters of peripheral blood. The rearrangement links TRBV29-1 to TRBJ1-2; D is perhaps TRBD1 (6 bases). Material for sequencing was peripheral blood. The sequence derives from a man aged 35 to 55 with primary liver carcinoma and hepatitis B virus infection. The CDR3 reads CSALTGWDYGYTS. The CDR3 DNA reads TGCAGCGCCCTAACAGGGTGGGACTATGGCTACACCTCC.